This TCR beta chain stems from a study of blood T cell repertoires in COVID-19. This clone turned up a few times. This sample includes further DNA sequences coding for the same CDR3. This study enrolled people aged roughly 18 to 89 from under 25 US geographic areas. Cohorts were based on clinical histories the participants reported. CDR1 is WNHNN and CDR2 is SYGVQD in the germline V gene (reference sequence). Germline trimming cut 5 bases from V and 1 base from J; bases unmatched to any gene: 0. CDR3 size: 13 residues. Original methodology: Estimates of nucleated cell counts were drawn from the amplification of reference gene primers. Some clones are missing from TCRdb's copy, which holds only in-frame ones; the method was immunoSEQ multiplex PCR. V, J and clone size reflect that table, while D and trimming were determined from the DNA. The sample records approximately 250,000 clones, approximately 90% being singletons.

The chain couples TRBV10-1 to TRBJ2-7, with 9 bases identical to TRBD2. This clonotype originated in a woman in her sixties in a cohort exposed to, infected with or recovered from COVID-19 (not recorded which). Sequenced material: PBMCs or T cells enriched from blood (not recorded which). The DNA of the CDR3 is TGCGCCAGCAGTCTAGCGGGGTCCTACGAGCAGTACTTC. Translating it yields CASSLAGSYEQYF.